A single sample is the source of the 30 T cell receptor beta chains below, sequenced in a study of cytotoxic CD8 clonotypes in ibrutinib-treated CLL. The method was immunoSEQ multiplex PCR; TCRdb's version includes in-frame clones alone and lacks a portion of them. This table holds some 200,000 clones, roughly three quarters found once. Sequences were derived from PBMCs, sampled after 12 months of ibrutinib treatment. These receptors all stem from a human donor with chronic lymphocytic leukemia.

The gene calls are TRBV11-2 and TRBJ1-3; a weak D match, TRBD1 (6 bases). The V gene's germline CDR1 is SGHAT and CDR2 FQNNGV. Trimming cost V 5 bases and J 3 bases, with 14 bases left between them. CDR3 length: 15 residues. CDR3 region: CASSPPGGLGNTIYF. The DNA for the CDR3 is TGTGCCAGCAGCCCGCCCGGGGGCCTTGGAAACACCATATATTTT.

The rearrangement uses TRBV7-3 and TRBJ2-5; a weak D match, TRBD2 (6 bases). Germline V lookup: CDR1 SGHTA, CDR2 FQGTGA. V gave up 5 bases and J gave up 2 bases, with 12 bases separating them. The CDR3 has 14 amino acids. The CDR3 is CASSTPSVQETQYF. Written as DNA, the CDR3 is TGTGCCAGCAGCACACCTAGCGTTCAAGAGACCCAGTACTTC. The full variable domain, its missing parts supplied by reference TRBV7-3 and TRBJ2-5, is GAGVSQTPSNKVTEKGKYVELRCDPISGHTALYWYRQSLGQGPEFLIYFQGTGAADDSGLPNDRFFAVRPEGSVSTLKIQRTERGDSAVYLCASSTPSVQETQYFGPGTRLLVL.

V usage is TRBV9 and J usage is TRBJ2-1; D is perhaps TRBD2 (5 bases). This CDR3 region has 16 residues. CDR1 and CDR2 from the germline V gene are SGDLS and YYNGEE. V dropped 2 bases and J dropped 0 bases, with 12 bases sitting between them. The CDR3 spells CASSVSRDSSYNEQFF. In nucleotides, the CDR3 is TGTGCCAGCAGCGTTAGTCGGGATAGCTCCTACAATGAGCAGTTCTTC.

The J gene is TRBJ1-2, the V gene TRBV30; D call uncertain. The germline V gene encodes CDR1 GTSNPN and CDR2 SVGIG (reference sequence). CDR3 length equals 11 residues. Trimming took off 0 bases at V and 3 bases at J, with 2 bases between the two ends. CDR3 DNA sequence: TGTGCCTGGAGTGTACACTATGGCTACACCTTC. Translated: CAWSVHYGYTF. Full variable domain (missing parts from reference TRBV30 and TRBJ1-2): SQTIHQWPATLVQPVGSPLSLECTVEGTSNPNLYWYRQAAGRGLQLLFYSVGIGQISSEVPQNLSASRPQDRQFILSSKKLLLSDSGFYLCAWSVHYGYTFGSGTRLTVV.

This clone was seen a few times. V usage is TRBV7-9 and J usage is TRBJ2-3, with D unclear. CDR3 length equals 15 residues. The V gene lost 0 bases and the J gene lost 0 bases, with 7 bases spanning the gap. Germline CDR1 and CDR2: SEHNR and FQNEAQ (reference sequence). CDR3 amino acids: CASSLATLSTDTQYF. Written as DNA, the CDR3 is TGTGCCAGCAGCTTAGCGACGCTTAGCACAGATACGCAGTATTTT.

The chain joins TRBV6-5 to TRBJ1-5, with 7 bases aligning to TRBD1. CDR1 and CDR2 (germline): MNHEY, SVGAGI. This CDR3 has 15 amino acids. The trim removed 6 bases at V and 4 bases at J, leaving 9 bases unmatched. CDR3 in amino acids: CASSPDRVRNQPQHF. For the CDR3, the DNA is TGTGCCAGCAGCCCCGACAGGGTAAGAAATCAGCCCCAGCATTTT.

V gene TRBV7-2 combines with J gene TRBJ1-2; D might be TRBD1 (5 bases). The length of the CDR3 is 18 residues. V lost 5 bases, J lost 3 bases, and 25 bases lay in between. Germline V gene lookup returns CDR1 SGHTA and CDR2 FQGNSA. In DNA form, the CDR3 reads TGTGCCAGCAGCCTAGAGGGGAGGGCCGGGGTGATTTACTATGGCTACACCTTC. As protein: CASSLEGRAGVIYYGYTF.

The chain combines TRBV5-1 with TRBJ1-2, with D possibly TRBD1 on 5 matching bases. V was trimmed by 4 bases and J by 4 bases, leaving 23 bases between them. The V gene's germline CDR1 is SGHRS and CDR2 YFSETQ. The CDR3 is made up of 17 amino acids. The CDR3 sequence is CASSPRVFEGSAYGYTF. The CDR3, as DNA: TGCGCCAGCAGCCCGCGGGTTTTCGAGGGGAGTGCCTATGGCTACACCTTC.

The CDR3, as DNA: TGCAGTGCTAGGATCGGTCAGCCCCAGCATTTT. Its translation is CSARIGQPQHF. The chain recombines TRBV20-1 with TRBJ1-5, with no clear D. The CDR3 sequence is 11 residues long. Trimming left V 3 bases short and J 6 bases short, with 6 bases between. The germline V gene has CDR1 DFQATT and CDR2 SNEGSKA (reference sequence).

The gene calls are TRBV13 and TRBJ2-5; a weak D match, TRBD1 (5 bases). Trimming pared 0 bases from V and 2 bases from J, leaving 10 bases between. The CDR3 contains 15 residues. Germline V CDR1 and CDR2: PRHDT, FYEKMQ (reference sequence). CDR3 loop: CASSLGLGQQETQYF. CDR3 in DNA: TGTGCCAGCAGCTTAGGCCTTGGACAACAAGAGACCCAGTACTTC.

This chain joins TRBV10-3 and TRBJ1-5, with D perhaps matching TRBD1 (6 bases). The CDR3 sequence is 13 residues long. The germline V gene encodes CDR1 ENHRY and CDR2 SYGVKD. The V gene lost 7 bases and the J gene lost 5 bases, with 12 bases spanning the gap. The DNA of the CDR3 is TGTGCCATCAAGGGGGACCAGCATCAGCCCCAGCATTTT. Translated: CAIKGDQHQPQHF.

This clone showed up just a few times. The rearrangement links TRBV4-3 to TRBJ2-7; 8 nucleotides line up with TRBD2. The CDR3 is 15 amino acids. V dropped 1 base and J dropped 3; count of bases not matched to a gene: 5. Germline-derived CDR1 and CDR2 are LGHNA and YSLEER. CDR3: CASSQASAGVYEQYF. CDR3 nucleotide sequence: TGCGCCAGCAGCCAAGCCTCAGCGGGGGTCTACGAGCAGTACTTC.

The V and J genes are TRBV5-1 and TRBJ1-5, with 11 bases lining up with TRBD1. V lost 3 bases to trimming and J lost 6 bases; unmatched junction nucleotides: 5. Germline lookup yields CDR1 SGHRS and CDR2 YFSETQ. The CDR3 is made up of 15 amino acids. In DNA, the CDR3 is TGCGCCAGCAGCTCGGGACAGGGGGTTGGTCAGCCCCAGCATTTT. Translation: CASSSGQGVGQPQHF.

Only a few counts were recorded for this clone. This rearrangement joins TRBV11-2 to TRBJ1-2; possible D gene TRBD1, 5 bases. This CDR3 is 12 amino acids long. V lost 5 bases to trimming and J lost 4 bases, with 8 bases between them. Germline CDR1 reads SGHAT; CDR2 reads FQNNGV. The CDR3 DNA reads TGTGCCAGCAGCCAGGGCGGCTATGGCTACACCTTC. As protein: CASSQGGYGYTF. The complete variable domain, with remaining parts taken from reference TRBV11-2 and TRBJ1-2, reads EAGVAQSPRYKIIEKRQSVAFWCNPISGHATLYWYQQILGQGPKLLIQFQNNGVVDDSQLPKDRFSAERLKGVDSTLKIQPAKLEDSAVYLCASSQGGYGYTFGSGTRLTVV.

The sample holds many counts of this clone. The chain employs TRBV11-2 and TRBJ2-7; 10 nucleotides align to TRBD2. With V trimmed by 5 bases and J by 3 bases, 10 bases remained unmatched. CDR3 length equals 16 residues. Germline CDR1 is SGHAT and CDR2 is FQNNGV. The CDR3 DNA reads TGTGCCAGCAGCAAACTGCTAGCGGGAGATCTCTACGAGCAGTACTTC. It yields the protein CASSKLLAGDLYEQYF.

In this sample, this clone turned up a few times. The chain carries TRBV9 and TRBJ2-3, with 10 bases that match TRBD2. The CDR3 has 14 amino acids. Germline-derived CDR1 and CDR2 are SGDLS and YYNGEE. V was clipped by 0 bases and J by 6 bases; unmatched bases: 1. The CDR3, as DNA: TGTGCCAGCAGCGTAGCTAGCGGGGGTGATACGCAGTATTTT. This codes for CASSVASGGDTQYF.

This clone is a singleton in its sample. V gene TRBV19 combines with J gene TRBJ1-4; 11 nucleotides line up with TRBD1. Germline V gene data show CDR1 as LNHDA and CDR2 as SQIVND (reference sequence). Trimming cost V 7 bases and J 3 bases; bases outside gene matches: 7. CDR3 length: 16 amino acids. CDR3 sequence reads: CASMDRGRAPNEKLFF. The CDR3, as DNA: TGTGCCAGTATGGACAGGGGGCGAGCTCCTAATGAAAAACTGTTTTTT.

The gene calls are TRBV30 and TRBJ2-7, with D unresolved. The V gene's germline CDR1 is GTSNPN and CDR2 SVGIG (reference sequence). The CDR3 covers 12 residues. V was pared by 3 bases and J by 3 bases, with 9 bases between. The CDR3 loop is CAWSLQSYEQYF. The CDR3, as DNA: TGTGCCTGGAGCTTACAGAGCTACGAGCAGTACTTC.

Only a few counts were recorded for this clone. The chain links TRBV27 to TRBJ2-1; TRBD1 aligns across 11 bases. Germline-derived CDR1 and CDR2 are MNHEY and SMNVEV (reference sequence). The CDR3 is made up of 16 amino acids. V trimming: 3 bases; J trimming: 7 bases; junction bases outside the gene matches: 8. The CDR3 nucleotides are TGTGCCAGCAGTTTCTCGGGACAGGGGGTTGGAAATGAGCAGTTCTTC. This translates into CASSFSGQGVGNEQFF.

This clone was observed a single time. The chain joins TRBV4-1 to TRBJ1-2; possibly TRBD1 for D (5 bases). V was clipped by 1 base and J by 4 bases, with 13 bases between them. CDR3 length equals 15 residues. Per the germline V gene, CDR1 is MGHRA and CDR2 is YSYEKL. The CDR3 sequence: CASSQVYGGFYGYTF. CDR3 coding DNA: TGCGCCAGCAGCCAAGTTTACGGGGGATTCTATGGCTACACCTTC.

This rearrangement joins TRBV18 to TRBJ1-1, with 9 bases aligning to TRBD1. Trimming cost V 3 bases and J 11 bases; bases outside gene matches: 4. This CDR3 is 12 amino acids long. Germline loops: CDR1 KGHSH, CDR2 LQKENI. The CDR3 sequence: CASSPGQGGAFF. CDR3 in DNA: TGTGCCAGCTCACCGGGACAGGGTGGTGCTTTCTTT. The full variable domain, rest sourced from reference TRBV18 and TRBJ1-1, is NAGVMQNPRHLVRRRGQEARLRCSPMKGHSHVYWYRQLPEEGLKFMVYLQKENIIDESGMPKERFSAEFPKEGPSILRIQQVVRGDSAAYFCASSPGQGGAFFGQGTRLTVV.

The chain employs TRBV7-2 and TRBJ1-6; no reliable D call. The CDR3 runs 17 residues. V gave up 2 bases and J gave up 0 bases, with 11 bases separating them. The V gene's germline CDR1 is SGHTA and CDR2 FQGNSA. This CDR3 is CASSLSLGSSYNSPLHF. DNA for the CDR3: TGTGCCAGCAGCTTAAGCCTGGGGAGCTCCTATAATTCACCCCTCCACTTT.

The chain joins TRBV5-1 to TRBJ2-6; 8 bases align to TRBD1. This CDR3 has 19 amino acids. Germline assignment: CDR1 SGHRS and CDR2 YFSETQ. V gave up 3 bases and J gave up 2 bases; unmatched junction bases: 13. CDR3 sequence reads: CASSSSRGRSIPGANVLTF. The DNA for the CDR3 is TGCGCCAGCAGCTCTTCCAGGGGGCGGTCGATCCCTGGGGCCAACGTCCTGACTTTC.

The J gene is TRBJ2-2, the V gene TRBV5-4, with 11 nucleotides matching TRBD2. Looked up from germline, CDR1 is SGHNT and CDR2 is YYREEE (reference sequence). The CDR3 contains 15 residues. V lost 3 bases to trimming and J lost 6 bases; unmatched junction nucleotides: 4. The CDR3 region has the DNA TGTGCCAGCAGCTCCGGGACTAGCGGTCCCGGGGAGCTGTTTTTT. Amino acids: CASSSGTSGPGELFF.

The chain carries TRBV7-6 and TRBJ2-5, with D unclear. V was clipped by 4 bases and J by 5 bases, with 8 bases between them. The CDR3 totals 12 residues. Germline CDR1 and CDR2: SGHVS and FNYEAQ. The CDR3 sequence: CASSSGVETQYF. The CDR3 DNA reads as TGTGCCAGCAGCTCGGGCGTGGAGACCCAGTACTTC.

The chain links TRBV5-1 to TRBJ2-2; TRBD1 matches 9 bases. The germline V gene encodes CDR1 SGHRS and CDR2 YFSETQ. The CDR3 is made up of 17 amino acids. The junction had 12 bases not matched to a gene; V was cut back by 0 bases and J by 9 bases. CDR3 in DNA: TGCGCCAGCAGCTTGGCCGGGACAGGGATCACTAAGAGGGAGCTGTTTTTT. Translated: CASSLAGTGITKRELFF. The complete variable domain, with remaining parts taken from reference TRBV5-1 and TRBJ2-2, reads KAGVTQTPRYLIKTRGQQVTLSCSPISGHRSVSWYQQTPGQGLQFLFEYFSETQRNKGNFPGRFSGRQFSNSRSEMNVSTLELGDSALYLCASSLAGTGITKRELFFGEGSRLTVL.

The rearrangement joins TRBV11-2 to TRBJ1-1, with TRBD1 matching over 7 bases. CDR3 length: 12 residues. Germline V gene lookup returns CDR1 SGHAT and CDR2 FQNNGV. V lost 6 bases and J lost 5; bases outside the gene matches: 3. This CDR3 is CASSLQGTEAFF. The DNA for the CDR3 is TGTGCCAGCAGTTTACAGGGGACTGAAGCTTTCTTT.

This chain uses TRBV30 with TRBJ2-1; D gene uncertain. Germline CDR1 is GTSNPN and CDR2 is SVGIG (reference sequence). Trimming cost V 2 bases and J 10 bases, with 9 bases left between them. The CDR3 has 11 amino acids. The CDR3 region is CAWSTWREQFF. The CDR3, as DNA: TGTGCCTGGAGTACCTGGCGGGAGCAGTTCTTC.

The rearrangement uses TRBV9 and TRBJ2-3; the match to TRBD2 covers 13 bases. CDR1 and CDR2 from the germline V gene are SGDLS and YYNGEE. The CDR3 contains 16 residues. J was trimmed by 8 bases and V by 2 bases; bases with no gene match: 8. The CDR3 here is CASSVGLAGVLGTQYF. CDR3 in DNA: TGTGCCAGCAGCGTTGGACTAGCGGGGGTCTTAGGTACGCAGTATTTT.

The table lists this clone with a few counts. The chain has TRBV28 and TRBJ1-2; D remains ambiguous. Trimming removed 3 bases at V and 8 bases at J, with 10 bases between. The CDR3 is 12 residues long. The germline V gene encodes CDR1 MDHEN and CDR2 SYDVKM. Here the CDR3 DNA reads TGTGCCAGCAGTTTCGAACAGTGGGGCTACACCTTC. This sequence encodes CASSFEQWGYTF.